The 15 T cell receptor beta chains in this list originate from one sample, sequenced in a study of T cell clonality in common variable immunodeficiency. The data were produced by immunoSEQ multiplex PCR, yet TCRdb's version contains in-frame clones alone and is incomplete. The table lists some 50,000 clones, with no singletons. The specimen was peripheral blood mononuclear cells. Receptors originate from a person aged 18 to 75 in good health.

This clone appeared many times. One end of the junction fails to match germline, which may point to a read error. Coverage ceases 3 residues before the CDR3 finishes, and the germline J gene fills in the end. V and J are TRBV4-2 and TRBJ1-4; TRBD1 matches 9 bases. Germline-derived CDR1 and CDR2 are LGHNA and YNFKEQ. The CDR3 is made up of 16 amino acids. The sequenced part of the CDR3 DNA is TGCGCCAGCAGCCAAGAACCGACAGGGGGGAGTGAAAAA. Its protein product is CASSQEPTGGSEK. The whole CDR3 sequence is CASSQEPTGGSEKLFF.

This clone occurred many times. Partial CDR3 DNA: TGTGCCAGCAGCCCTCGACAGGGAAACTATGGC. Protein product: CASSPRQGNYG. The entire CDR3 sequence reads CASSPRQGNYGYTF. The rearrangement joins TRBV7-6 to TRBJ1-2; 7 nucleotides align to TRBD1. The read ends 3 residues before the CDR3 terminus; that terminus is restored from the germline J gene. CDR1 and CDR2 from the germline V gene are SGHVS and FNYEAQ. This CDR3 has 14 amino acids. Trimming cost V 5 bases and J 2 bases; bases outside gene matches: 5.

This clone was seen ten or more times. The DNA read from the CDR3 is TGCGCCAGCAGCCGAACTCTAGCGGGCTCCTACAATGAG. Translation: CASSRTLAGSYNE. The whole CDR3 region reads CASSRTLAGSYNEQFF. V usage is TRBV4-1 and J usage is TRBJ2-1; TRBD2 aligns across 8 bases. The CDR3 end falls 3 residues outside the read, so it is completed with the germline J gene. Germline CDR1 MGHRA, CDR2 YSYEKL. V trimming: 4 bases; J trimming: 0 bases; junction bases outside the gene matches: 5. The CDR3 is made up of 16 amino acids.

This clone was picked up many times. The CDR3 is cut off 3 residues early in the read; its end comes from the germline J gene. This chain connects TRBV7-3 to TRBJ2-1, with 11 nucleotides matching TRBD2. This CDR3 spans 14 amino acids. J lost 7 bases, V lost 2 bases, and 1 base had no gene match. Germline V gene lookup returns CDR1 SGHTA and CDR2 FQGTGA. CDR3 DNA, as far as it was read: TGTGCCAGCAGCTTAGCTAGCGGGAGGAATGAG. Its protein product is CASSLASGRNE. The full CDR3 sequence reads CASSLASGRNEQFF.

Ten or more counts support this clone. Read sequence stops 3 residues before the CDR3 end, and the germline J gene provides the missing end. This chain connects TRBV14 to TRBJ2-1; perhaps TRBD2 as D (5 bases). Trimming pared 2 bases from V and 0 bases from J, leaving 20 bases between. In germline, CDR1 is SGHDN, CDR2 FVKESK. CDR3 size: 19 residues. The CDR3 loop reads CASSQTVWKRRSSYNEQFF. Partial CDR3 DNA: TGTGCCAGCAGCCAAACGGTCTGGAAGCGGAGGAGCTCCTACAATGAG.

This clone showed up many times. From the germline J gene comes the end of the CDR3, since the read stops 3 residues before it. The chain recombines TRBV30 with TRBJ1-5; 10 bases agree with TRBD1. This CDR3 has 20 residues. Germline V gene lookup returns CDR1 GTSNPN and CDR2 SVGIG (reference sequence). V dropped 2 bases and J dropped 5; count of bases not matched to a gene: 21. CDR3 DNA, as far as it was read: TGTGCCTGGAGTCCACCCGGGGCCTCTATCAGGGACAGGGGTGATCAGCCC. Its translation is CAWSPPGASIRDRGDQP. The whole CDR3 sequence is CAWSPPGASIRDRGDQPQHF.

This clone was seen repeatedly, ten times or more. Read sequence stops 3 residues before the CDR3 end, and the germline J gene provides the missing end. The J gene is TRBJ2-3, the V gene TRBV11-2; TRBD1 matches at 7 bases. V lost 5 bases, J lost 6 bases, and 5 bases stayed unmatched. Germline CDR1 reads SGHAT; CDR2 reads FQNNGV. This CDR3 contains 13 residues. CDR3 sequence reads: CASSEGTVDTQYF. The part of the CDR3 DNA that was read is TGTGCCAGCAGCGAGGGGACAGTCGATACG. The whole variable domain, remainder taken from reference TRBV11-2 and TRBJ2-3, is EAGVAQSPRYKIIEKRQSVAFWCNPISGHATLYWYQQILGQGPKLLIQFQNNGVVDDSQLPKDRFSAERLKGVDSTLKIQPAKLEDSAVYLCASSEGTVDTQYFGPGTRLTVL.

The table lists this clone with many counts. The junction departs from the called germline gene at one end, perhaps through a read error. From the germline J gene comes the end of the CDR3, since the read stops 3 residues before it. The chain carries TRBV4-2 and TRBJ2-1; tentatively, D is TRBD2 (5 bases). CDR1 LGHNA and CDR2 YNFKEQ come from the germline V gene. The CDR3 sequence is 16 residues long. The CDR3 reads CASSQDVEDLYNEQFF. The sequenced part of the CDR3 DNA is TGCGCCAGCAGCCAAGATGTAGAGGACTTATACAATGAG.

This clone was seen at least ten times. The CDR3 end is not reached by the read, which stops 3 residues before it; the germline J gene fills it in. The chain employs TRBV6-2 or TRBV6-3 and TRBJ2-2; 8 bases align to TRBD1. Germline values: CDR1 MNHEY, CDR2 SVGEGT. This CDR3 is built from 14 residues. V trimming: 6 bases; J trimming: 6 bases; junction bases outside the gene matches: 6. The chain's CDR3 is CASSGQGRAGELFF. The CDR3 bases that were read are TGTGCCAGCAGCGGACAGGGTCGGGCCGGGGAG.

This clone was counted many times. The missing CDR3 end, 3 residues past where the read stops, is filled in from the germline J gene. V gene TRBV6-2 or TRBV6-3 combines with J gene TRBJ2-1, with 10 bases that match TRBD2. In germline, CDR1 is MNHEY, CDR2 SVGEGT. This CDR3 contains 15 residues. With 4 bases clipped from V and 3 bases from J, the junction kept 3 bases outside the gene matches. The CDR3 sequence is CASSLSSGSYNEQFF. The covered CDR3 bases are TGTGCCAGCAGTTTATCTAGCGGGAGCTACAATGAG.

This clone has at least ten counts. The read is 3 residues too short to cover the CDR3 end, so that end is filled in from the germline J gene. The rearrangement links TRBV7-9 to TRBJ2-1; 14 positions match TRBD2. The V gene end was trimmed by 10 bases and the J gene end by 7 bases; junction bases not matched to a gene: 3. The germline V gene has CDR1 SEHNR and CDR2 FQNEAQ (reference sequence). The CDR3 is made up of 13 amino acids. This CDR3 is CAKGLAGGNEQFF. The DNA read from the CDR3 is TGTGCCAAAGGACTAGCGGGAGGAAATGAG.

Of note for this clone: The CDR3 end lies 3 residues beyond the end of the read and is filled in from the germline J gene. V usage is TRBV20-1 and J usage is TRBJ2-1; 8 bases align to TRBD2. This CDR3 is 16 amino acids long. Trimming at V came to 5 bases and at J to 5 bases, leaving 14 bases not matched to a gene. CDR1 and CDR2 (germline): DFQATT, SNEGSKA (reference sequence). CDR3 DNA, as far as it was read: TGCAGTGCTTTCGAACGGACTAGCAAGGGGGACAATGAG. Residues: CSAFERTSKGDNE. Given in full, the CDR3 is CSAFERTSKGDNEQFF.

This clone was found many times. Coverage ceases 3 residues before the CDR3 finishes, and the germline J gene fills in the end. The V and J genes are TRBV6-2 or TRBV6-3 and TRBJ2-1; 14 bases match TRBD2. Germline V gene sequence: CDR1 MNHEY, CDR2 SVGEGT. The CDR3 totals 17 residues. Trimming at V came to 6 bases and at J to 4 bases, leaving 8 bases not matched to a gene. The CDR3 loop reads CASSHRTSGGKYNEQFF. The sequenced part of the CDR3 DNA is TGTGCCAGCAGCCACCGGACTAGCGGGGGGAAATACAATGAG.

This clone was seen many times. The CDR3 end falls 3 residues outside the read, so it is completed with the germline J gene. The V and J genes are TRBV6-2 or TRBV6-3 and TRBJ1-2; D is undetermined. V lost 2 bases, J lost 0 bases, and 10 bases lay in between. There are 15 residues in the CDR3. The germline V gene encodes CDR1 MNHEY and CDR2 SVGEGT. CDR3 region: CASSYAAATNYGYTF. CDR3 DNA (partial): TGTGCCAGCAGTTACGCAGCGGCTACTAACTATGGC.

This clone has ten or more counts. Read coverage stops 3 residues before the CDR3 terminus; the germline J gene supplies the remainder. The rearrangement joins TRBV20-1 to TRBJ2-7; 8 bases align to TRBD2. The trim removed 3 bases at V and 3 bases at J, leaving 1 base unmatched. The V gene's germline CDR1 is DFQATT and CDR2 SNEGSKA (reference sequence). The CDR3 sequence is 12 residues long. The sequenced CDR3 bases are TGCAGTGCTAGGCGGGGGGACTACGAG. This gives the protein CSARRGDYE. The full CDR3 protein is CSARRGDYEQYF.